The T cell receptor (beta chain) described here comes from a study of OX40 agonist ivuxolimab in advanced cancers. With regard to this clone: Its target is unknown.

The CDR3 spans 19 residues. Germline CDR1 is SNHLY and CDR2 is FYNNEI. Produced via immunoSEQ multiplex PCR; TCRdb's table is partial and in-frame only. The table records under 35,000 clones, roughly 83% of them present only once. Findings of the study overall: CD8+ T cells were the subset that, on average, had more expanded clones than CD4+. At doses 0.1 to 3.0 mg/kg, CD4+ and CD8+ clones expanded.

This specimen was CD4+ or CD8+ T cells sorted from blood, taken in a trial of the OX40 agonist ivuxolimab. J is TRBJ2-5 and V is TRBV2; D is possibly TRBD2 (6 bases). The J call may be faulty, since TRBJ2-7 better matches the DNA end. This receptor was taken from an adult with an advanced solid tumor such as melanoma, head and neck, liver or kidney cancer. The CDR3 is CASSRNLPGWEESAYEQYF. Written as DNA, the CDR3 is TGTGCCAGCAGTAGGAACCTTCCGGGTTGGGAGGAGTCAGCGTACGAGCAGTACTTC.